This paragraph covers one TCR beta chain sequence. The sample comes from a study of blood T cell repertoires in COVID-19. Looking at the study overall: PBMCs, B-cell-depleted T cells, or T cells provided the cDNA or gDNA that made up the material.

Seattle participants joined during active infection and were tracked over time. Here immunoSEQ multiplex PCR was the method, and the copy in TCRdb shows in-frame clones only, minus some. The sample holds 150,000 to 200,000 clones, roughly nine tenths seen once. Trimming cost V 4 bases and J 5 bases; bases outside gene matches: 9. The germline V gene encodes CDR1 LNHDA and CDR2 SQIVND (reference sequence). This CDR3 is 17 amino acids long. The J gene is TRBJ2-5, the V gene TRBV19; 14 bases map to TRBD2. This TCR derives from a woman aged 55-69 years with COVID-19, enrolled during active disease. Material: peripheral blood. CDR3 protein: CASSTNGLAGGGETQYF. The DNA of the CDR3 is TGTGCCAGTAGTACCAACGGACTAGCGGGAGGCGGGGAGACCCAGTACTTC.